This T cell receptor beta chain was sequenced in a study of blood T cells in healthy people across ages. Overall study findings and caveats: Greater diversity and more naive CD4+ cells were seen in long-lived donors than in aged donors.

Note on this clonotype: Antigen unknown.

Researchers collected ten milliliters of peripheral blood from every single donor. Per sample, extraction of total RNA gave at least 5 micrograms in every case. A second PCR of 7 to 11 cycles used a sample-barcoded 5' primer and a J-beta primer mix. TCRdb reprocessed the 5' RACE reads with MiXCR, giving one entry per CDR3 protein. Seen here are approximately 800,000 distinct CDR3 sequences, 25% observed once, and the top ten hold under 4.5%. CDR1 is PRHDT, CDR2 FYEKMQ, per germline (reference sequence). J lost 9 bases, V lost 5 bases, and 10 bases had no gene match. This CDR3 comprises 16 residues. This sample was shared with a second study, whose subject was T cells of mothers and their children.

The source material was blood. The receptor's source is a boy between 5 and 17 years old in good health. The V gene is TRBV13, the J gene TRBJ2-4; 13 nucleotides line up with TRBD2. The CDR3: CASSRRTSGSGGIQYF. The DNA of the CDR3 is TGTGCCAGCAGCAGAAGGACTAGCGGGAGCGGGGGCATTCAGTACTTC.